These T cell receptor beta chains were read from a single sample in a study of human T cells and chemical hapten exposure. TCRdb passed the RACE reads through MiXCR, listing each CDR3 protein once. The sample yields roughly 69,000 distinct CDR3 sequences, roughly 11% seen once. The sequencing here drew on whole blood, taken in connection with sensitization to the hapten diphenylcyclopropenone (DPC). Source of these receptors: a woman aged 25 to 39 with alopecia areata. Some clones in this sample may be carry-over from other donors' samples. The conserved cysteine and the conserved F or W are not part of the CDR3 here.

j_call v_call cdr3_aa
TRBJ1-4 TRBV30 AWSVQGKLF
TRBJ2-3 TRBV10-3 AISETSGMFTDTQY
TRBJ2-5 TRBV29-1 SVGRGFETQY
TRBJ2-1 TRBV28 ASSSPSGSSYNEQF
TRBJ1-5 TRBV29-1 SVEDRVRLPPQH
TRBJ1-1 TRBV5-6 ASTTGVGNTEAF
TRBJ2-6 TRBV20-1 SARPPGVSGANVLT
TRBJ1-6 TRBV28 AWGRDRASPLH
TRBJ2-3 TRBV5-1 ASSSAGGEVAQY
TRBJ2-1 TRBV11-2 ASSLGAGSSYNEQF
TRBJ2-1 TRBV7-2 AGSPRTGLAEQF
TRBJ2-7 TRBV6-2/TRBV6-3 ASSEDRAYEQY
TRBJ2-7 TRBV4-2 ASSQPVGGAGGYEQY
TRBJ2-7 TRBV28 ASRPSDGTSGRQD
TRBJ1-2 TRBV9 ASSASSGLGYGYT
TRBJ2-5 TRBV5-1 ASSFFGLQETQY
TRBJ1-2 TRBV7-9 ASSLPARNGYT
TRBJ2-3 TRBV7-2 ASSRTILDSSTDTQY
TRBJ2-2 TRBV28 ASSSNFGPTYTGELF
TRBJ1-1 TRBV29-1 SVEAMNTEAF
TRBJ2-3 TRBV20-1 SASPGTSVTDTQY
TRBJ2-1 TRBV6-6 ASSSRLAGGPGVKVGFYNEQF
TRBJ1-2 TRBV25-1 ASRTPGTGGGYT
TRBJ2-7 TRBV7-2 ASSPVGLTYEQY
TRBJ1-1 TRBV29-1 SVTGRMNTEAF
TRBJ1-3 TRBV5-5 ASSLGPGSNTIY
TRBJ1-6 TRBV4-3 ASSQLGGGWNSPLH
TRBJ2-3 TRBV6-6 ASSYGAGATDTQY
TRBJ2-5 TRBV29-1 SVEDRDRGETQY
TRBJ1-4 TRBV19 ASSGTAGGEKLF
TRBJ1-5 TRBV28 ASTGMGDQPQH
TRBJ2-1 TRBV7-2 ASSPRTSNEQF
TRBJ2-5 TRBV4-2 ASSPTSGEQETQY
TRBJ1-1 TRBV20-1 SARKVNEAF
TRBJ1-6 TRBV25-1 ASSAGVRDSPLH
TRBJ2-7 TRBV11-1 ASSTQGASYEQY
TRBJ2-7 TRBV21-1 ASVPSQASKEQY